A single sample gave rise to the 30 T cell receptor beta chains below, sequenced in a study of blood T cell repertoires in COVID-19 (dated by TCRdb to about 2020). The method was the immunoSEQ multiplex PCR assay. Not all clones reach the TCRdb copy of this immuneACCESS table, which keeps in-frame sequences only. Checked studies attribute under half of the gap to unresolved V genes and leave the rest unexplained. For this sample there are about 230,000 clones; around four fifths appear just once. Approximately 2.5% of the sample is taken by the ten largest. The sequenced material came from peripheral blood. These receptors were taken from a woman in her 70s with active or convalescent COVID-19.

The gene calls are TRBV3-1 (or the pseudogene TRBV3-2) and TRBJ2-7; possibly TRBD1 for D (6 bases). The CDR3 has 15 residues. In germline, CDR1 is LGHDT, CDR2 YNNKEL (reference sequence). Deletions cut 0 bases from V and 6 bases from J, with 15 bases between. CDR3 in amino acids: CASSQDTTGTGEQYF. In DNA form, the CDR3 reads TGTGCCAGCAGCCAAGATACAACAGGGACGGGCGAGCAGTACTTC.

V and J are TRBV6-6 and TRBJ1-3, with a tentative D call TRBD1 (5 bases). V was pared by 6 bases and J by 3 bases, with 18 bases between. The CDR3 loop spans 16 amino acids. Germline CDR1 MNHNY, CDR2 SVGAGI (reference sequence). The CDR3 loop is CASRVGGGSGGNTIYF. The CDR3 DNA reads TGTGCCAGCAGAGTTGGGGGGGGTTCTGGTGGAAACACCATATATTTT.

In DNA form, the CDR3 reads TGTGCCAGCAGCTCAGGACAGGGGTGGCATGGCTACACCTTC. This codes for CASSSGQGWHGYTF. The chain carries TRBV7-2 and TRBJ1-2, with 9 bases that match TRBD1. The V gene's germline CDR1 is SGHTA and CDR2 FQGNSA. V lost 4 bases and J lost 6; bases outside the gene matches: 6. The CDR3 has 14 residues.

The CDR3 loop is CASSPPRTASQSEAFF. As DNA, the CDR3 is TGTGCCAGCTCACCCCCACGGACAGCCAGTCAAAGTGAAGCTTTCTTT. The chain uses TRBV18 and TRBJ1-1; a weak D match, TRBD1 (6 bases). V was trimmed by 3 bases and J by 7 bases, leaving 21 bases between them. The CDR3 length is 16 residues. Germline V CDR1 and CDR2: KGHSH, LQKENI. Looking up the rest from reference TRBV18 and TRBJ1-1 gives the full variable domain: NAGVMQNPRHLVRRRGQEARLRCSPMKGHSHVYWYRQLPEEGLKFMVYLQKENIIDESGMPKERFSAEFPKEGPSILRIQQVVRGDSAAYFCASSPPRTASQSEAFFGQGTRLTVV.

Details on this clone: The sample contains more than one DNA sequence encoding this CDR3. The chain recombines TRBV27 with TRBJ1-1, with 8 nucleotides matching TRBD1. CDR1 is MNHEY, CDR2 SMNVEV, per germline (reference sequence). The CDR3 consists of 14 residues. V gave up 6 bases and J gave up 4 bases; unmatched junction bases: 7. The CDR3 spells CASSLTGGRTEAFF. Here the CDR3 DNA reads TGTGCCAGCAGCCTAACAGGGGGACGCACTGAAGCTTTCTTT.

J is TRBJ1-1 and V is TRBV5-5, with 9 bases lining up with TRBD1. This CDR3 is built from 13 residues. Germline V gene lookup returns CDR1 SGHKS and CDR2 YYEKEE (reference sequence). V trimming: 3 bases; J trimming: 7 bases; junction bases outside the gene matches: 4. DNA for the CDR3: TGTGCCAGCAGCTCGCTGACAGGGGGTGAAGCTTTCTTT. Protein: CASSSLTGGEAFF.

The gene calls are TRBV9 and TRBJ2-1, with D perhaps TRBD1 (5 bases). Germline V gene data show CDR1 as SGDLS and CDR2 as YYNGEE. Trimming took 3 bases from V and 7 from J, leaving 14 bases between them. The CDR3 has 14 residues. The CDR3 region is CASSDRPDNNEQFF. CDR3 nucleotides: TGTGCCAGCAGCGACCGTCCGGACAATAATGAGCAGTTCTTC.

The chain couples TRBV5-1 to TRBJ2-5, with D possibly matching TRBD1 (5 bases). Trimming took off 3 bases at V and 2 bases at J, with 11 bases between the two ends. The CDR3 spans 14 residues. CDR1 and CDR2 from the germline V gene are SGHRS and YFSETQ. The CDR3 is CASSSGQMQETQYF. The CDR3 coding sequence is TGCGCCAGCAGCTCCGGACAAATGCAAGAGACCCAGTACTTC.

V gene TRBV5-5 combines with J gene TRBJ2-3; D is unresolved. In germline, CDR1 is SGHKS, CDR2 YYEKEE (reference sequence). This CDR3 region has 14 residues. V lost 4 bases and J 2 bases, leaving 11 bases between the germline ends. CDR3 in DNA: TGTGCCAGCAGCCCTCGTCTACTCACAGATACGCAGTATTTT. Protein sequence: CASSPRLLTDTQYF.

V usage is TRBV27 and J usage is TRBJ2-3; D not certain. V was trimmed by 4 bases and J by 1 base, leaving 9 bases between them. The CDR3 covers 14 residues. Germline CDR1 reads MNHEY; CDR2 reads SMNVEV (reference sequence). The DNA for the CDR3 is TGTGCCAGCAGTTATCTTTCCCGCACAGATACGCAGTATTTT. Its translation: CASSYLSRTDTQYF.

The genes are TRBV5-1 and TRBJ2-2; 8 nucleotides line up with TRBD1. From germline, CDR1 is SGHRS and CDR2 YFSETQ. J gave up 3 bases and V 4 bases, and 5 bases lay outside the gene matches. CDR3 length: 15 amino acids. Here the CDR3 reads CASSVSTGDTGELFF. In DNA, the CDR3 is TGCGCCAGCAGCGTATCGACAGGGGACACCGGGGAGCTGTTTTTT.

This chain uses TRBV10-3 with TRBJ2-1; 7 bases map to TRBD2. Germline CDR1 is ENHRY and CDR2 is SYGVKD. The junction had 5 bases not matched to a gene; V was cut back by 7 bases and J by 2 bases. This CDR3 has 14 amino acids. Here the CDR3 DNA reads TGTGCCATCATGCCTAGCGGCGCCTACAATGAGCAGTTCTTC. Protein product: CAIMPSGAYNEQFF.

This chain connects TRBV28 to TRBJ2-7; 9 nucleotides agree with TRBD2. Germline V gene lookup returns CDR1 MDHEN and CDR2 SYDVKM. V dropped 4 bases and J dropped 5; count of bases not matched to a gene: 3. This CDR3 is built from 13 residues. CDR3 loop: CASSWGGRDEQYF. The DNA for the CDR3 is TGTGCCAGCAGTTGGGGCGGGAGGGACGAGCAGTACTTC.

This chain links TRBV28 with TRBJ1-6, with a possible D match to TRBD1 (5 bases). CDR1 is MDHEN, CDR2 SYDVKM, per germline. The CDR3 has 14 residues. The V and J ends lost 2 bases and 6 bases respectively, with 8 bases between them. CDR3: CASSLRGFNSPLHF. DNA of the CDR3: TGTGCCAGCAGTTTACGGGGGTTTAATTCACCCCTCCACTTT. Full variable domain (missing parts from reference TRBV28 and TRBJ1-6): DVKVTQSSRYLVKRTGEKVFLECVQDMDHENMFWYRQDPGLGLRLIYFSYDVKMKEKGDIPEGYSVSREKKERFSLILESASTNQTSMYLCASSLRGFNSPLHFGNGTRLTVT.

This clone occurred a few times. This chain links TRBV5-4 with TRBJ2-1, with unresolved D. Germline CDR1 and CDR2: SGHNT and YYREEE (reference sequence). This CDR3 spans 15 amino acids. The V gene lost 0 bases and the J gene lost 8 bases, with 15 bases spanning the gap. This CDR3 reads CASSLGPFEYDEQFF. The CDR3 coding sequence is TGTGCCAGCAGCTTGGGTCCCTTCGAGTACGATGAGCAGTTCTTC.

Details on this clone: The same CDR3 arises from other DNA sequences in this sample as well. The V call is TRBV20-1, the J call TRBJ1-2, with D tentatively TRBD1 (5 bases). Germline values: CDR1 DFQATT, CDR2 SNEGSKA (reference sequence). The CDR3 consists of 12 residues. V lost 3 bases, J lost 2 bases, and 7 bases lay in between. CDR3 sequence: CSASQGNYGYTF. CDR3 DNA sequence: TGCAGTGCTAGTCAGGGCAACTATGGCTACACCTTC.

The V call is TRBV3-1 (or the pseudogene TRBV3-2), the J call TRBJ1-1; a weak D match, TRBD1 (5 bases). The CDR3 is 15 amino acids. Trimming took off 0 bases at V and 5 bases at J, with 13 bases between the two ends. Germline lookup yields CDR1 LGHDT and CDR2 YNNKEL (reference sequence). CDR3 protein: CASSQETKGRTEAFF. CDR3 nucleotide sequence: TGTGCCAGCAGCCAAGAGACAAAGGGGCGGACTGAAGCTTTCTTT.

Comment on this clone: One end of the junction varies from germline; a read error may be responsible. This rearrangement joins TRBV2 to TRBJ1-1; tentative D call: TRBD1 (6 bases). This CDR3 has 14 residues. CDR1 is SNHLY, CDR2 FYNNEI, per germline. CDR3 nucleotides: TGTGCCAGCATTGAATCAGGGGCCAACACTGAAGCTTTCTTT. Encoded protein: CASIESGANTEAFF.

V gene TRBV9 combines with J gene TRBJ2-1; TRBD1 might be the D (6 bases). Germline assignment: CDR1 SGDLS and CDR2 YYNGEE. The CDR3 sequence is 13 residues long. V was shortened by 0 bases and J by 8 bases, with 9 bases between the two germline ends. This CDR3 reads CASSVEGGHEQFF. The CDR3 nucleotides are TGTGCCAGCAGCGTAGAAGGGGGACATGAGCAGTTCTTC.

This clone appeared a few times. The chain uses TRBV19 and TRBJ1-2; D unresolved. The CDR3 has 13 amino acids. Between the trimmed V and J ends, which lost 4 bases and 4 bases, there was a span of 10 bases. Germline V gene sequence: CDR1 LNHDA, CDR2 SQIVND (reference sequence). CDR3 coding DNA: TGTGCCAGTAGTACCCAGGAGGGCTATGGCTACACCTTC. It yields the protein CASSTQEGYGYTF.

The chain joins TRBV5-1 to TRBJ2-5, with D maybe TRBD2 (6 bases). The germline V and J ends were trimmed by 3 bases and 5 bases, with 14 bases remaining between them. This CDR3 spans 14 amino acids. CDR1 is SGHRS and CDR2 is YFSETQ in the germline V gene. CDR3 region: CASSSIGGGETQYF. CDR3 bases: TGCGCCAGCAGCTCCATCGGAGGAGGGGAGACCCAGTACTTC.

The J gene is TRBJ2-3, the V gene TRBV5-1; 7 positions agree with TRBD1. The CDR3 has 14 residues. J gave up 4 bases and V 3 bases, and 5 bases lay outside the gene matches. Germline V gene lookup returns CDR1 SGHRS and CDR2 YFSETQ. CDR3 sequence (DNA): TGCGCCAGCAGCTCCCGACAGGGTTCAGATACGCAGTATTTT. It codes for CASSSRQGSDTQYF.

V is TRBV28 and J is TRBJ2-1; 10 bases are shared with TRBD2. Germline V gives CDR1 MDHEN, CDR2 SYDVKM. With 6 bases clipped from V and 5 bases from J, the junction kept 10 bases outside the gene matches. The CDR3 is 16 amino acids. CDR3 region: CASRKIAGGQNNEQFF. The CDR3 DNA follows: TGTGCCAGCAGGAAAATAGCGGGAGGCCAAAACAATGAGCAGTTCTTC.

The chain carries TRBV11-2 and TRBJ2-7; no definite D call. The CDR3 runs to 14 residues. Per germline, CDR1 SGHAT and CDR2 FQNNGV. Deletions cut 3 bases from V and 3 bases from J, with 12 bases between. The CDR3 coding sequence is TGTGCCAGCAGCTTTGCGCGGAACAACTACGAGCAGTACTTC. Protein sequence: CASSFARNNYEQYF.

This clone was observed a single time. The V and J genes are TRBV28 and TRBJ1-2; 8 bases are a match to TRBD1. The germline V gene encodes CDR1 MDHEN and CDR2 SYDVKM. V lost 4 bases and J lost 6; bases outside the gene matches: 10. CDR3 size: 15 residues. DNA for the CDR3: TGTGCCAGCAGTTCGTCCGGGACAGGTCAGCATGGCTACACCTTC. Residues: CASSSSGTGQHGYTF.

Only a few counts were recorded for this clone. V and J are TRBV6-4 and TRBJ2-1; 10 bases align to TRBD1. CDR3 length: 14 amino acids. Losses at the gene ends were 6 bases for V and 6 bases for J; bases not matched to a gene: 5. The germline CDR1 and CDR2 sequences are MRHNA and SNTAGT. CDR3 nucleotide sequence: TGTGCCAGCAGCCGGGACAGGGGCGGCAATGAGCAGTTCTTC. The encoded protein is CASSRDRGGNEQFF.

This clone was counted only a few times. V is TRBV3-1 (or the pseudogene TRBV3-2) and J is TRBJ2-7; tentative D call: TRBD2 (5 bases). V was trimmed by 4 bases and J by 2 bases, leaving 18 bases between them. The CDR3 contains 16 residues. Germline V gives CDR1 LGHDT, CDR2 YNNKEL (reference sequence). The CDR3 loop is CASSPRADFPPYEQYF. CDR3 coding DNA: TGTGCCAGCAGCCCGAGGGCGGACTTTCCCCCCTACGAGCAGTACTTC.

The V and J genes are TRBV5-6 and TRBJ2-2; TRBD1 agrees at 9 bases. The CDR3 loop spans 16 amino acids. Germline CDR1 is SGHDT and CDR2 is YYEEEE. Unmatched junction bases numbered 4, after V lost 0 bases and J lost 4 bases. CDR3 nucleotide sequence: TGTGCCAGCAGCTTGGCACAGGGGGCGCTCACCGGGGAGCTGTTTTTT. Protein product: CASSLAQGALTGELFF.

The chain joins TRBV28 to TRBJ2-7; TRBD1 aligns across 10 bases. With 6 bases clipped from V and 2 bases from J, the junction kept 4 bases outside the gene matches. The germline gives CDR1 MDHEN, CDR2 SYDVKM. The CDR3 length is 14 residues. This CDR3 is CASRPGQGTYEQYF. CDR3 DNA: TGTGCCAGCAGACCGGGACAGGGGACCTACGAGCAGTACTTC.

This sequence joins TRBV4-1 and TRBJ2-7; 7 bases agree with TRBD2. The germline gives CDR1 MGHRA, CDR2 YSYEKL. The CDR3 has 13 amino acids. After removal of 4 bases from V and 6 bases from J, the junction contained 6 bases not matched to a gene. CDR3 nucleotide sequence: TGCGCCAGCAGCCGGGAGGGAGGATCCGAGCAGTACTTC. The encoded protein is CASSREGGSEQYF.